These 29 T cell receptor beta chains were all obtained from the same sample, sequenced in a study of blood T cell repertoires in COVID-19. Using immunoSEQ multiplex PCR, the repertoire was profiled, and TCRdb retains in-frame clones only, with some absent. The table shows 45,000 to 50,000 clones, with approximately 83% occurring only once. Material: peripheral blood. Receptor source: a man between 65 and 79 years old with acute or convalescent COVID-19.

This chain connects TRBV11-2 to TRBJ1-3; 8 nucleotides line up with TRBD1. The CDR3 has 15 residues. Per germline, CDR1 SGHAT and CDR2 FQNNGV. The J segment lost 4 bases and the V segment lost 5 bases, leaving 7 bases of the junction unmatched. CDR3: CASSRQGQSGNTIYF. DNA of the CDR3: TGTGCCAGCAGCAGACAGGGGCAGTCAGGAAACACCATATATTTT.

Only a few counts were recorded for this clone. The chain has TRBV19 and TRBJ1-1; possibly TRBD1 for D (6 bases). The CDR3 length is 15 residues. Trimming stripped 4 bases from V and 5 bases from J, with 17 bases between. Germline V gene lookup returns CDR1 LNHDA and CDR2 SQIVND (reference sequence). The CDR3 coding sequence is TGTGCCAGTAGTAGAACAGGGTTGGGTGGAACTGAAGCTTTCTTT. Its protein product is CASSRTGLGGTEAFF. Filled out from reference TRBV19 and TRBJ1-1, the complete variable domain reads DGGITQSPKYLFRKEGQNVTLSCEQNLNHDAMYWYRQDPGQGLRLIYYSQIVNDFQKGDIAEGYSVSREKKESFPLTVTSAQKNPTAFYLCASSRTGLGGTEAFFGQGTRLTVV.

The genes are TRBV7-8 and TRBJ2-1, with D unresolved. V lost 7 bases and J lost 0, with 16 bases in between. The germline V gene encodes CDR1 SGHVS and CDR2 FQNEAQ. The CDR3 totals 16 residues. This CDR3 reads CASTTSPLSSYNEQFF. The CDR3 region has the DNA TGTGCCAGCACCACATCCCCTCTCAGCTCCTACAATGAGCAGTTCTTC.

This chain joins TRBV18 and TRBJ2-7; weak D call: TRBD2 (7 bases). Germline V gene sequence: CDR1 KGHSH, CDR2 LQKENI. V was pared by 3 bases and J by 6 bases, with 12 bases between. The CDR3 sequence is 13 residues long. The CDR3: CASSPAGASEQYF. The CDR3 DNA sequence: TGTGCCAGCTCACCGGCGGGGGCCTCCGAGCAGTACTTC.

The V call is TRBV3-1 (or the pseudogene TRBV3-2), the J call TRBJ1-6; D call uncertain. The germline gives CDR1 LGHDT, CDR2 YNNKEL (reference sequence). The V end lost 4 bases, the J end lost 8 bases, and 18 bases lay between the germline ends. This CDR3 comprises 16 residues. In nucleotides, the CDR3 is TGTGCCAGCAGCCTTAGATCGGACTCCGGGGATTCACCCCTCCACTTT. This encodes CASSLRSDSGDSPLHF.

The rearrangement uses TRBV9 and TRBJ2-3, with D unclear. Germline V lookup: CDR1 SGDLS, CDR2 YYNGEE. The CDR3 length is 13 residues. Trimming left V 0 bases short and J 3 bases short, with 5 bases between. The CDR3 protein is CASSVVSTDTQYF. The DNA for the CDR3 is TGTGCCAGCAGCGTAGTCAGTACAGATACGCAGTATTTT.

This chain links TRBV2 with TRBJ1-4; TRBD1 matches 9 bases. Germline CDR1 and CDR2: SNHLY and FYNNEI. The CDR3 is made up of 14 amino acids. V shed 9 bases and J 3 bases; nucleotides not matched to a gene: 5. CDR3 residues: CASRWTGANEKLFF. CDR3 nucleotides: TGTGCCAGTCGGTGGACAGGGGCTAATGAAAAACTGTTTTTT.

The chain couples TRBV2 to TRBJ2-1; 11 bases map to TRBD2. The CDR3 has 15 amino acids. V shed 9 bases, J shed 0 bases, and the junction held 4 bases outside the gene matches. Germline V CDR1 and CDR2: SNHLY, FYNNEI. CDR3 region: CASASGGSSYNEQFF. The CDR3 bases are TGTGCCAGTGCTAGCGGGGGGTCCTCCTACAATGAGCAGTTCTTC.

This clone came up a few times. This chain connects TRBV6-5 to TRBJ1-3; D is unresolved. Looked up from germline, CDR1 is MNHEY and CDR2 is SVGAGI. Trimming took 10 bases from V and 0 from J, leaving 16 bases between them. The CDR3 runs to 15 residues. Written as DNA, the CDR3 is TGTGCCACATCCAGGACCGGGGACTCTGGAAACACCATATATTTT. This translates into CATSRTGDSGNTIYF.

The chain has TRBV2 and TRBJ2-2; 8 bases line up with TRBD2. The germline V gene has CDR1 SNHLY and CDR2 FYNNEI. This CDR3 has 16 amino acids. The J segment lost 3 bases and the V segment lost 4 bases, leaving 7 bases of the junction unmatched. CDR3 bases: TGTGCCAGCAGTGTTAGCGGGGAGGTAGACACCGGGGAGCTGTTTTTT. Translated: CASSVSGEVDTGELFF.

The chain is built from TRBV21-1 and TRBJ2-1; no check of the table's D call, TRBD2, against the DNA was made. TRBV21-1 counts as a pseudogene. The CDR3 loop spans 16 amino acids. The CDR3 bases are TGTGCCAGCAGGAGGGGTGGAGCGGGAGAGTACAATGAGCAGTTCTTC. Translating gives CASRRGGAGEYNEQFF.

DNA of the CDR3: TGTGCCAGCAGTTACCCCAGGACAGGGGGAGACTATGGCTACACCTTC. Amino acids: CASSYPRTGGDYGYTF. The rearrangement links TRBV6-5 to TRBJ1-2, with 10 bases that match TRBD1. This CDR3 is 16 amino acids long. V gave up 2 bases and J gave up 3 bases; unmatched junction bases: 6. Germline-derived CDR1 and CDR2 are MNHEY and SVGAGI.

The rearrangement joins TRBV2 to TRBJ1-6, with D possibly TRBD1 on 5 matching bases. Trimming pared 0 bases from V and 10 bases from J, leaving 16 bases between. Per the germline V gene, CDR1 is SNHLY and CDR2 is FYNNEI. The CDR3 covers 16 residues. The DNA for the CDR3 is TGTGCCAGCAGTGAAGCTAGAGCAGGGCTGAAGTCACCCCTCCACTTT. Translated: CASSEARAGLKSPLHF.

The chain combines TRBV2 with TRBJ1-1; TRBD1 is a possible D gene (5 bases). The CDR3 covers 13 residues. V lost 4 bases, J lost 1 base, and 7 bases lay in between. Germline V gene sequence: CDR1 SNHLY, CDR2 FYNNEI. The CDR3 here is CASSGRGNTEAFF. For the CDR3, the DNA is TGTGCCAGCAGTGGGAGGGGGAACACTGAAGCTTTCTTT.

This clone was seen a handful of times. This chain connects TRBV5-5 to TRBJ2-5, with D unresolved. Trimming removed 2 bases at V and 5 bases at J, with 10 bases between. The CDR3 has 13 residues. Germline V gene lookup returns CDR1 SGHKS and CDR2 YYEKEE (reference sequence). In nucleotides, the CDR3 is TGTGCCAGCAGCTTCTCCTCCCGGGAGACCCAGTACTTC. This translates into CASSFSSRETQYF.

J is TRBJ1-1 and V is TRBV18; no clear D gene. V lost 2 bases to trimming and J lost 0 bases, with 10 bases between them. The CDR3 has 15 amino acids. Germline V lookup: CDR1 KGHSH, CDR2 LQKENI. CDR3 amino acids: CASSPKTNMNTEAFF. DNA for the CDR3: TGTGCCAGCTCACCAAAGACAAACATGAACACTGAAGCTTTCTTT.

The V call is TRBV19, the J call TRBJ1-1; D might be TRBD1 (6 bases). The CDR3 is made up of 14 amino acids. The V gene's germline CDR1 is LNHDA and CDR2 SQIVND (reference sequence). Trimming shortened V by 5 bases and J by 3 bases, and 13 bases separated the two germline ends. DNA of the CDR3: TGTGCCAGTAGTCACCGGGACACTGACACTGAAGCTTTCTTT. It specifies CASSHRDTDTEAFF.

This clone turned up a few times. This chain connects TRBV7-2 to TRBJ2-5; D unresolved. This CDR3 is 13 amino acids long. V was shortened by 3 bases and J by 2 bases, with 7 bases between the two germline ends. Per germline, CDR1 SGHTA and CDR2 FQGNSA. CDR3 sequence: CASSFPGQETQYF. CDR3 DNA sequence: TGTGCCAGCAGCTTCCCGGGTCAAGAGACCCAGTACTTC.

The chain is built from TRBV5-6 and TRBJ2-7; the D gene is possibly TRBD2 (6 bases). V lost 4 bases, J lost 0 bases, and 11 bases lay in between. Germline CDR1 and CDR2: SGHDT and YYEEEE. The CDR3 runs 14 residues. CDR3 in DNA: TGTGCCAGCAGCATTAGCGGAAGCTCCTACGAGCAGTACTTC. Translating gives CASSISGSSYEQYF.

This chain uses TRBV9 with TRBJ2-1; 11 bases match TRBD1. V lost 4 bases, J lost 7 bases, and 10 bases stayed unmatched. Germline assignment: CDR1 SGDLS and CDR2 YYNGEE. This CDR3 has 16 amino acids. The CDR3 loop is CASSSRRTGGKNEQFF. Here the CDR3 DNA reads TGTGCCAGCAGCTCTAGGCGGACAGGGGGCAAAAATGAGCAGTTCTTC. Looking up the rest from reference TRBV9 and TRBJ2-1 gives the full variable domain: DSGVTQTPKHLITATGQRVTLRCSPRSGDLSVYWYQQSLDQGLQFLIQYYNGEERAKGNILERFSAQQFPDLHSELNLSSLELGDSALYFCASSSRRTGGKNEQFFGPGTRLTVL.

V gene TRBV9 combines with J gene TRBJ2-2; D perhaps matches TRBD2 (6 bases). Trimming pared 2 bases from V and 1 base from J, leaving 9 bases between. This CDR3 contains 15 residues. Germline V gene data show CDR1 as SGDLS and CDR2 as YYNGEE. The CDR3: CASSVSGRNTGELFF. Here the CDR3 DNA reads TGTGCCAGCAGCGTCTCCGGGAGGAACACCGGGGAGCTGTTTTTT. The full variable domain, its missing parts supplied by reference TRBV9 and TRBJ2-2, is DSGVTQTPKHLITATGQRVTLRCSPRSGDLSVYWYQQSLDQGLQFLIQYYNGEERAKGNILERFSAQQFPDLHSELNLSSLELGDSALYFCASSVSGRNTGELFFGEGSRLTVL.

The chain combines TRBV5-1 with TRBJ1-2, with D possibly being TRBD1 (5 bases). From germline, CDR1 is SGHRS and CDR2 YFSETQ. The V gene lost 4 bases and the J gene lost 5 bases, with 21 bases spanning the gap. The CDR3 is 16 residues long. The CDR3 nucleotides read TGCGCCAGCAGCCAATGGGGACGGGACCGGGGGTATGGCTACACCTTC. Its protein product is CASSQWGRDRGYGYTF.

The chain has TRBV18 and TRBJ1-3; D is undetermined. Germline V gene lookup returns CDR1 KGHSH and CDR2 LQKENI. Trimming pared 0 bases from V and 3 bases from J, leaving 9 bases between. This CDR3 region has 15 residues. The CDR3 reads CASSPPGGYGNTIYF. The CDR3 DNA reads TGTGCCAGCTCACCACCGGGCGGGTATGGAAACACCATATATTTT.

This clone was counted ten times or more. V gene TRBV7-8 combines with J gene TRBJ1-3; D not certain. The CDR3 consists of 13 residues. Germline V gives CDR1 SGHVS, CDR2 FQNEAQ. V lost 5 bases and J 1 base, leaving 6 bases between the germline ends. The CDR3 nucleotides are TGTGCCAGCAGCGTTATTTCTGGAAACACCATATATTTT. Its protein is CASSVISGNTIYF.

The chain is built from TRBV19 and TRBJ2-1, with 7 bases identical to TRBD2. This CDR3 is built from 14 residues. V shed 2 bases, J shed 7 bases, and the junction held 5 bases outside the gene matches. Germline CDR1 LNHDA, CDR2 SQIVND (reference sequence). The CDR3 region is CASSITSAGNEQFF. The DNA of the CDR3 is TGTGCCAGTAGTATAACTAGCGCTGGGAATGAGCAGTTCTTC. The complete variable domain, with remaining parts taken from reference TRBV19 and TRBJ2-1, reads DGGITQSPKYLFRKEGQNVTLSCEQNLNHDAMYWYRQDPGQGLRLIYYSQIVNDFQKGDIAEGYSVSREKKESFPLTVTSAQKNPTAFYLCASSITSAGNEQFFGPGTRLTVL.

The rearrangement uses TRBV19 and TRBJ1-2; the D gene is possibly TRBD1 (6 bases). The CDR3 sequence is 13 residues long. Per germline, CDR1 LNHDA and CDR2 SQIVND (reference sequence). V lost 4 bases and J lost 4, with 10 bases in between. DNA of the CDR3: TGTGCCAGTAGTACTCAGGGGTCCTATGGCTACACCTTC. It codes for CASSTQGSYGYTF.

The V and J genes are TRBV5-1 and TRBJ2-1, with 8 bases lining up with TRBD2. The CDR3 totals 20 residues. The V and J ends lost 2 bases and 7 bases, in that order; junction bases with no gene match: 23. In germline, CDR1 is SGHRS, CDR2 YFSETQ. CDR3 bases: TGCGCCAGCAGCTTCGGATCGAGCGGGAGAGCGGGAGCGTCGTGGAATGAGCAGTTCTTC. This encodes CASSFGSSGRAGASWNEQFF.

The rearrangement uses TRBV27 and TRBJ1-5; 7 bases align to TRBD1. Germline V gene lookup returns CDR1 MNHEY and CDR2 SMNVEV (reference sequence). J lost 4 bases, V lost 5 bases, and 2 bases had no gene match. The CDR3 has 13 amino acids. The DNA of the CDR3 is TGTGCCAGCAGTAACAGGGGAAATCAGCCCCAGCATTTT. It encodes CASSNRGNQPQHF.

V is TRBV11-2 and J is TRBJ1-1; D call uncertain. V lost 1 base and J lost 14, with 11 bases in between. The length of the CDR3 is 11 residues. Per germline, CDR1 SGHAT and CDR2 FQNNGV. CDR3: CASSLAAIKFF. CDR3 in DNA: TGTGCCAGCAGCTTAGCCGCGATAAAGTTCTTT.